This is a list of T cell receptor beta chains from one sample in a study of blood T cell repertoires in COVID-19. Method: immunoSEQ multiplex PCR; TCRdb's copy keeps in-frame clones and lacks some. This repertoire shows about 110,000 clones, 88% found once; its top ten account for 2% to 3%. Material: peripheral blood. These receptors were collected from a human donor in a cohort sampled during active COVID-19. Both conserved end residues are part of each CDR3. The D gene is left open where the match is weak. Clone size is shown for a subset of rows, as once, few, many or a class of expanded clone.

V	size	D	J	CDR3	DNA
TRBV29-1	-	-	TRBJ1-2	CSVETQGSYGYTF	TGCAGCGTTGAAACCCAGGGCTCCTATGGCTACACCTTC
TRBV11-2	-	-	TRBJ2-2	CASSLDFSYTGELFF	TGTGCCAGCAGCTTAGATTTCAGTTACACCGGGGAGCTGTTTTTT
TRBV11-2	-	-	TRBJ1-1	CASQPGNINTEAFF	TGTGCCAGCCAGCCGGGTAACATTAACACTGAAGCTTTCTTT
TRBV6-6	-	-	TRBJ2-7	CASSYSSAGRTYEQYF	TGTGCCAGCAGTTACTCGTCTGCGGGGCGTACCTACGAGCAGTACTTC
TRBV2	-	TRBD2	TRBJ2-1	CASSEGLAGNDEQFF	TGTGCCAGCAGTGAAGGACTAGCGGGGAACGATGAGCAGTTCTTC
TRBV7-9	-	-	TRBJ2-1	CASSPREESHNEQFF	TGTGCCAGCAGCCCCAGGGAGGAATCCCACAATGAGCAGTTCTTC
TRBV11-1	-	TRBD1	TRBJ2-3	CASSFDRAWGTDTQYF	TGTGCCAGCAGCTTCGACAGGGCGTGGGGCACAGATACGCAGTATTTT
TRBV12-2	-	-	TRBJ2-5	CASRSSGVPLQETQYF	TGTGCAAGTCGCTCCTCTGGAGTTCCCCTACAAGAGACCCAGTACTTC
TRBV27	few	-	TRBJ2-7	CASSFRSIDEQYF	TGTGCCAGCAGTTTCCGTAGCATAGACGAGCAGTACTTC
TRBV29-1	-	-	TRBJ1-1	CSVEDPGGWTEAFF	TGCAGCGTTGAAGATCCTGGGGGCTGGACTGAAGCTTTCTTT
TRBV6-6	-	TRBD1	TRBJ2-7	CASSSTGQGSSYEQYF	TGTGCCAGCAGCTCGACGGGACAGGGCAGCTCTTACGAGCAGTACTTC
TRBV27	-	TRBD2	TRBJ2-7	CASSSGRDEQYF	TGTGCCAGCAGTTCAGGGAGGGACGAGCAGTACTTC
TRBV18	-	TRBD1	TRBJ1-2	CASFLRTGGNYQSYTF	TGTGCCAGCTTTCTGAGGACAGGGGGTAATTATCAGAGCTACACCTTC
TRBV4-1	-	TRBD1	TRBJ2-7	CASSQVPKGDRGPYEQYF	TGCGCCAGCAGCCAAGTCCCGAAAGGGGACAGGGGGCCGTACGAGCAGTACTTC
TRBV5-1	-	TRBD1	TRBJ2-3	CASSLGQALGQYTQYF	TGCGCCAGCAGCCTTGGACAGGCCCTTGGGCAGTATACGCAGTATTTT
TRBV2	-	TRBD1	TRBJ1-5	CASSRQGVNQPQHF	TGTGCCAGCAGTCGACAGGGAGTCAATCAGCCCCAGCATTTT
TRBV20-1	-	-	TRBJ2-3	CSARPADTQYF	TGCAGTGCTAGGCCAGCAGATACGCAGTATTTT
TRBV6-5	-	-	TRBJ1-4	CASSQDYREKLFF	TGTGCCAGCAGTCAGGACTACCGTGAAAAACTGTTTTTT
TRBV27	few	-	TRBJ1-1	CASSLYGGTEAFF	TGTGCCAGCAGTTTATACGGCGGCACTGAAGCTTTCTTT
TRBV7-8	-	-	TRBJ2-1	CASSSLTGANNEQFF	TGTGCCAGCAGCTCGTTGACGGGAGCAAACAATGAGCAGTTCTTC
TRBV6-5	-	-	TRBJ1-2	CASSYQARYGYTF	TGTGCCAGCAGTTACCAGGCGCGCTATGGCTACACCTTC
TRBV5-1	few	-	TRBJ1-3	CASRREQGSGNTIYF	TGCGCCAGCAGGAGGGAACAAGGCTCTGGAAACACCATATATTTT
TRBV20-1	-	-	TRBJ2-1	CSASARARTLNEQFF	TGCAGTGCTAGTGCGCGCGCGCGGACACTAAATGAGCAGTTCTTC
TRBV7-6	few	TRBD1	TRBJ1-6	CASSSGTGAVDSPLHF	TGTGCCAGCAGCTCCGGGACAGGGGCGGTTGATTCACCCCTCCACTTT
TRBV18	-	-	TRBJ1-3	CASSPRSSGNTIYF	TGTGCCAGCTCACCGCGGAGCTCTGGAAACACCATATATTTT
TRBV5-6	-	-	TRBJ2-7	CASSLDLAPDYEQYF	TGTGCCAGCAGCTTGGACCTAGCGCCCGACTACGAGCAGTACTTC